This T cell receptor (beta chain) was sequenced in a study of T cell changes during pregnancy in multiple sclerosis. The CDR3 is 13 amino acids. The V segment lost 4 bases and the J segment 7 bases; nucleotides outside the gene matches: 6. CDR1 is MGHRA and CDR2 is YSYEKL in the germline V gene. Clones were sequenced by immunoSEQ multiplex PCR, and TCRdb holds only the in-frame ones, with some missing. The sample consists of approximately 130,000 clones, approximately 96% of them appearing once. This clone appeared once. Sequences were derived from peripheral blood, sampled after pregnancy. The receptor was derived from a female donor with multiple sclerosis, enrolled in a pregnancy study. The genes are TRBV4-1 and TRBJ1-2; 7 bases are shared with TRBD1. The CDR3 is CASSPTGEFGYTF. The CDR3 DNA reads TGCGCCAGCAGCCCCACAGGGGAATTTGGCTACACCTTC.